This passage covers 29 T cell receptor beta chains from one sample sequenced in a study of cytomegalovirus exposure and HLA in healthy donors. PCR amplification relied on 60 Vbeta primers (plus 13 Jbeta primers). Produced via immunoSEQ multiplex PCR; TCRdb's table is partial and in-frame only. This table holds roughly 100,000 clones, around 75% found once. What was sequenced was PBMCs. Every receptor here comes from a man aged 25-45 years in good health and CMV-seropositive.

V is TRBV6-6 and J is TRBJ1-1; D perhaps matches TRBD1 (6 bases). The V and J ends lost 3 bases and 10 bases respectively, with 9 bases between them. Germline CDR1 reads MNHNY; CDR2 reads SVGAGI (reference sequence). The CDR3 has 11 residues. The CDR3 DNA is TGTGCCAGCAGTTATGGACAGAGAGCTTTCTTT. It translates to CASSYGQRAFF.

This clone was counted once. This chain joins TRBV6-5 and TRBJ1-2; tentative D call: TRBD1 (5 bases). This CDR3 comprises 13 residues. The germline CDR1 and CDR2 sequences are MNHEY and SVGAGI. V was pared by 2 bases and J by 3 bases, with 7 bases between. CDR3 sequence (DNA): TGTGCCAGCAGTTACGGCAGGGACTATGGCTACACCTTC. This gives the protein CASSYGRDYGYTF.

Of note for this clone: This specimen includes other DNA sequences encoding the same CDR3. The CDR3 sequence: CASSEPVSGNTIYF. The DNA for the CDR3 is TGTGCCAGCAGTGAGCCGGTCTCTGGAAACACCATATATTTT. The genes are TRBV6-1 and TRBJ1-3; D remains ambiguous. Between the trimmed V and J ends, which lost 3 bases and 0 bases, there was a span of 6 bases. Germline CDR1 reads MNHNS; CDR2 reads SASEGT. This CDR3 has 14 residues.

This clone was counted once. V gene TRBV5-8 combines with J gene TRBJ1-2; a weak D match, TRBD1 (5 bases). This CDR3 has 14 residues. V was cut by 0 bases and J by 5 bases, with 11 bases left in between. Germline-derived CDR1 and CDR2 are SGHTS and YDEGEE. DNA of the CDR3: TGTGCCAGCAGCTTGGATGCGGGACTTTATGGCTACACCTTC. Residues: CASSLDAGLYGYTF.

The chain couples TRBV2 to TRBJ1-1; D ambiguous. Germline CDR1 and CDR2: SNHLY and FYNNEI. This CDR3 contains 14 residues. Trimming shortened V by 6 bases and J by 1 base, and 12 bases separated the two germline ends. The CDR3 sequence is CASSPLTPNTEAFF. CDR3 nucleotide sequence: TGTGCCAGCAGCCCGTTGACACCGAACACTGAAGCTTTCTTT.

The chain couples TRBV29-1 to TRBJ2-7; TRBD1 aligns across 10 bases. Germline V gene data show CDR1 as SQVTM and CDR2 as ANQGSEA. Trimming took 7 bases from V and 3 from J; bases not matched to a gene: 3. The CDR3 covers 12 residues. CDR3 residues: CSAGQGGYEQYF. The CDR3 nucleotides read TGCAGCGCCGGACAGGGGGGCTACGAGCAGTACTTC.

This clone was seen only a few times. This sequence joins TRBV28 and TRBJ1-5, with D perhaps TRBD1 (6 bases). V lost 4 bases and J lost 4, with 11 bases in between. The CDR3 has 14 amino acids. The V gene's germline CDR1 is MDHEN and CDR2 SYDVKM. In DNA form, the CDR3 reads TGTGCCAGCAGTTCGTTGGACAGAAATCAGCCCCAGCATTTT. Protein: CASSSLDRNQPQHF.

This clone has just one count. The chain recombines TRBV7-3 with TRBJ1-1; D perhaps matches TRBD1 (5 bases). CDR1 and CDR2 (germline): SGHTA, FQGTGA. Trimming stripped 4 bases from V and 4 bases from J, with 16 bases between. The CDR3 has 15 amino acids. The CDR3 nucleotides are TGTGCCAGCAGCTCCTTAAGGGGATGGGGCACTGAAGCTTTCTTT. This encodes CASSSLRGWGTEAFF.

The rearrangement joins TRBV29-1 to TRBJ2-2; D possibly corresponds to TRBD1 (6 bases). The J call could be wrong; TRBJ1-3 is a better fit for the DNA end. The CDR3 is made up of 16 amino acids. The germline CDR1 and CDR2 sequences are SQVTM and ANQGSEA. The CDR3 DNA is TGCAGCGTTGAACGTGGGGGCCAGACCTCTGGAAACACCATATATTTT. This translates into CSVERGGQTSGNTIYF.

Here the CDR3 reads CASTTGFEDSPLHF. The CDR3 region has the DNA TGTGCCAGCACCACAGGGTTCGAGGATTCACCCCTCCACTTT. The J gene is TRBJ1-6, the V gene TRBV5-4; tentative D call: TRBD1 (6 bases). V was cut by 6 bases and J by 8 bases, with 15 bases left in between. The CDR3 is 14 amino acids. Germline V lookup: CDR1 SGHNT, CDR2 YYREEE (reference sequence).

This chain connects TRBV6-4 to TRBJ1-2; 9 bases are a match to TRBD1. Trimming removed 9 bases from V and 5 bases from J; junction bases left unmatched: 7. The germline gives CDR1 MRHNA, CDR2 SNTAGT. This CDR3 has 13 residues. CDR3 protein: CASSDRGRYGYTF. The CDR3 nucleotides read TGTGCCAGTTCGGACAGGGGTAGGTATGGCTACACCTTC.

The chain employs TRBV9 and TRBJ1-3, with D perhaps TRBD1 (5 bases). The germline gives CDR1 SGDLS, CDR2 YYNGEE. Trimming shortened V by 4 bases and J by 0 bases, and 14 bases separated the two germline ends. CDR3 length: 16 residues. This CDR3 reads CASSPPGLNSGNTIYF. The DNA for the CDR3 is TGTGCCAGCAGCCCCCCAGGGTTAAACTCTGGAAACACCATATATTTT.

This chain joins TRBV9 and TRBJ2-1; D is perhaps TRBD2 (5 bases). CDR3 length equals 9 residues. Trimming left V 4 bases short and J 15 bases short, with 8 bases between. Germline assignment: CDR1 SGDLS and CDR2 YYNGEE. CDR3 DNA sequence: TGTGCCAGCAGCCCCGAGGGGTTCTTC. It is translated as CASSPEGFF.

The genes are TRBV4-2 and TRBJ2-5, with 8 bases that match TRBD2. The CDR3 spans 16 residues. Germline loops: CDR1 LGHNA, CDR2 YNFKEQ. V shed 4 bases, J shed 1 base, and the junction held 8 bases outside the gene matches. CDR3 bases: TGTGCCAGCAGCCCCGTAGCGGGGACCATCCAAGAGACCCAGTACTTC. Translating it yields CASSPVAGTIQETQYF.

The V gene is TRBV7-6, the J gene TRBJ1-2; the D gene is possibly TRBD1 (6 bases). V gave up 0 bases and J gave up 9 bases, with 14 bases separating them. The CDR3 is 14 amino acids. In germline, CDR1 is SGHVS, CDR2 FNYEAQ. The CDR3 DNA is TGTGCCAGCAGCTTAGCGGGACAACCTGGGAGCTACACCTTC. This sequence encodes CASSLAGQPGSYTF.

This chain joins TRBV5-1 and TRBJ2-1; the match to TRBD1 covers 9 bases. CDR3 size: 15 residues. After removal of 5 bases from V and 6 bases from J, the junction contained 9 bases not matched to a gene. Germline CDR1 SGHRS, CDR2 YFSETQ. As DNA, the CDR3 is TGCGCCAGCAGATCGGGACAGGGAAACTTCAATGAGCAGTTCTTC. This encodes CASRSGQGNFNEQFF.

This clone was observed a single time. The gene calls are TRBV4-1 and TRBJ1-4; 9 bases fit TRBD1. The CDR3 has 18 amino acids. V lost 3 bases, J lost 3 bases, and 11 bases stayed unmatched. Germline CDR1 MGHRA, CDR2 YSYEKL. The CDR3 region has the DNA TGCGCCAGCAGCCAGGGAGGGACAGGGTTCCCGCCTAATGAAAAACTGTTTTTT. Its translation: CASSQGGTGFPPNEKLFF.

Details on this clone: A read error may account for a junction end that differs from germline. This chain uses TRBV15 with TRBJ2-1, with 7 bases lining up with TRBD1. Germline V CDR1 and CDR2: LNHNV, YYDKDF (reference sequence). The CDR3 extends over 15 amino acids. The chain's CDR3 is CATSRDRAGYNEQFF. The CDR3 DNA reads as TGTGCCACCAGCCGAGACAGGGCCGGCTACAATGAGCAGTTCTTC.

DNA for the CDR3: TGTGCCACCAGCAGAACCCAGAAGGCGGACACTGAAGCTTTCTTT. Encoded protein: CATSRTQKADTEAFF. V usage is TRBV15 and J usage is TRBJ1-1; unclear D gene. This CDR3 comprises 15 residues. Germline V gene data show CDR1 as LNHNV and CDR2 as YYDKDF (reference sequence). Trimming pared 2 bases from V and 3 bases from J, leaving 13 bases between.

The genes are TRBV30 and TRBJ1-6, with D perhaps matching TRBD1 (5 bases). This CDR3 comprises 14 residues. V was pared by 0 bases and J by 10 bases, with 13 bases between. Germline V CDR1 and CDR2: GTSNPN, SVGIG (reference sequence). The CDR3 here is CAWSVVGGGSPLHF. CDR3 coding DNA: TGTGCCTGGAGTGTAGTGGGGGGAGGCTCACCCCTCCACTTT.

Only a few counts were recorded for this clone. The chain combines TRBV28 with TRBJ1-2; 11 bases map to TRBD1. Losses at the gene ends were 7 bases for V and 7 bases for J; bases not matched to a gene: 17. The CDR3 runs 17 residues. CDR1 and CDR2 (germline): MDHEN, SYDVKM. Here the CDR3 DNA reads TGTGCCAGCACTAATCCGAACCTCGGACAGGGGGCGAGTGGCTACACCTTC. Its translation is CASTNPNLGQGASGYTF.

This sequence joins TRBV30 and TRBJ2-3; 8 nucleotides align to TRBD2. From germline, CDR1 is GTSNPN and CDR2 SVGIG (reference sequence). The CDR3 contains 15 residues. V gave up 0 bases and J gave up 6 bases; unmatched junction bases: 8. For the CDR3, the DNA is TGTGCCTGGAGTGTACTGCGGGGGGCCACGGATACGCAGTATTTT. This sequence encodes CAWSVLRGATDTQYF.

The chain recombines TRBV2 with TRBJ1-2; maybe TRBD1 (6 bases). This CDR3 region has 14 residues. The V end was cut by 2 bases, the J end by 4 bases, with 11 bases between. Germline-derived CDR1 and CDR2 are SNHLY and FYNNEI. CDR3 in DNA: TGTGCCAGCAGTGAATTGCAGGGGACCTATGGCTACACCTTC. It translates to CASSELQGTYGYTF.

The chain combines TRBV7-2 with TRBJ2-5; TRBD1 aligns across 7 bases. V trimming: 4 bases; J trimming: 5 bases; junction bases outside the gene matches: 7. CDR1 and CDR2 from the germline V gene are SGHTA and FQGNSA. This CDR3 has 14 residues. In DNA, the CDR3 is TGTGCCAGCAGCTACCAGGGGGTCGGGGAGACCCAGTACTTC. Translation: CASSYQGVGETQYF.

V and J are TRBV4-2 and TRBJ1-5, with D perhaps matching TRBD1 (5 bases). Per the germline V gene, CDR1 is LGHNA and CDR2 is YNFKEQ. This CDR3 contains 14 residues. Deletions cut 1 base from V and 5 bases from J, with 9 bases between. The CDR3 DNA reads TGTGCCAGCAGCCAAGCGCGGGGCGATCAGCCCCAGCATTTT. Protein: CASSQARGDQPQHF.

The CDR3 coding sequence is TGTGCCAGCAGCTTGGAGGGGGAAGGCCCCAATCAGCCCCAGCATTTT. Amino acid sequence: CASSLEGEGPNQPQHF. The rearrangement joins TRBV5-4 to TRBJ1-5; a possible D gene is TRBD1 (6 bases). Between the trimmed V and J ends, which lost 0 bases and 3 bases, there was a span of 13 bases. CDR1 is SGHNT, CDR2 YYREEE, per germline (reference sequence). The CDR3 totals 16 residues.

As regards this clone: One end of the junction does not line up with germline, which may come from a read error. The sample carries other DNA sequences with the same CDR3. V usage is TRBV6-1 and J usage is TRBJ1-6; D gene uncertain. The CDR3 is 14 residues long. Germline-derived CDR1 and CDR2 are MNHNS and SASEGT. This CDR3 reads CASSQEGVNSPLHF. CDR3 nucleotides: TGTGCCAGCAGCCAGGAGGGAGTTAATTCCCCCCTCCACTTT.

The chain uses TRBV28 and TRBJ1-5, with D possibly TRBD1 on 6 matching bases. CDR3 length: 11 residues. V lost 6 bases to trimming and J lost 11 bases, with 11 bases between them. CDR1 MDHEN and CDR2 SYDVKM come from the germline V gene. The CDR3 here is CASSQQGTQHF. CDR3 in DNA: TGTGCCAGCAGCCAACAGGGAACCCAGCATTTT.

In the case of this clone: Within the sample, other DNA sequences also encode this same CDR3. V usage is TRBV27 and J usage is TRBJ2-2, with D possibly matching TRBD2 (6 bases). CDR1 is MNHEY and CDR2 is SMNVEV in the germline V gene (reference sequence). The CDR3 contains 15 residues. V was cut by 5 bases and J by 0 bases, with 10 bases left in between. The chain's CDR3 is CASSARLANTGELFF. DNA for the CDR3: TGTGCCAGCAGTGCCCGACTAGCGAACACCGGGGAGCTGTTTTTT.